These 26 T cell receptor beta chains were all obtained from the same sample, sequenced in a study of cytomegalovirus exposure and HLA in healthy donors. Sequencing used immunoSEQ multiplex PCR; TCRdb keeps in-frame clones, though not all of them. The top ten clones hold around 0.8% of a sample with a few hundred thousand clones, 80% to 90% of them seen once. The sample was PBMCs. The receptors stem from a woman aged 18 to 35 in good health and CMV-seronegative.

About this clone: Other DNA sequences in the sample encode the same CDR3. The V call is TRBV27, the J call TRBJ2-2; no clear D. CDR1 is MNHEY, CDR2 SMNVEV, per germline (reference sequence). There are 12 residues in the CDR3. The V gene lost 0 bases and the J gene lost 7 bases, with 3 bases spanning the gap. CDR3 residues: CASSLSGGELFF. Here the CDR3 DNA reads TGTGCCAGCAGTTTATCCGGCGGGGAGCTGTTTTTT.

The chain recombines TRBV2 with TRBJ2-3; 12 nucleotides agree with TRBD2. This CDR3 is built from 19 residues. The germline gives CDR1 SNHLY, CDR2 FYNNEI. Trimming took 6 bases from V and 0 from J; bases not matched to a gene: 13. The CDR3 nucleotides are TGTGCCAGCAGGAGAGGGGCTAGCGGGGGGGCCTATAGCACAGATACGCAGTATTTT. Its protein is CASRRGASGGAYSTDTQYF.

The CDR3 DNA reads as TGTGCCAGCAGTACGCCGGGACAGGGCCGTTTTGGCTACACCTTC. Its protein is CASSTPGQGRFGYTF. The chain uses TRBV6-6 and TRBJ1-2, with 9 bases fitting TRBD1. In germline, CDR1 is MNHNY, CDR2 SVGAGI (reference sequence). The CDR3 covers 15 residues. The V and J ends lost 5 bases and 7 bases, in that order; junction bases with no gene match: 11.

This chain uses TRBV29-1 with TRBJ2-2; possible D gene TRBD2, 5 bases. This CDR3 has 15 amino acids. V was clipped by 4 bases and J by 0 bases, with 12 bases between them. The germline CDR1 and CDR2 sequences are SQVTM and ANQGSEA. This chain's CDR3 is CSVGGFGTNTGELFF. The DNA of the CDR3 is TGCAGCGTTGGCGGATTCGGGACGAACACCGGGGAGCTGTTTTTT.

The rearrangement links TRBV27 to TRBJ2-7; 11 bases align to TRBD2. The germline V gene encodes CDR1 MNHEY and CDR2 SMNVEV (reference sequence). V lost 7 bases, J lost 6 bases, and 14 bases stayed unmatched. This CDR3 is 16 amino acids long. The CDR3 protein is CASTHVGTSGSFEQYF. For the CDR3, the DNA is TGTGCCAGCACCCACGTCGGAACTAGCGGGAGTTTCGAGCAGTACTTC.

The rearrangement uses TRBV12-5 and TRBJ2-1; TRBD2 agrees at 11 bases. Germline-derived CDR1 and CDR2 are LGHNT and FRNRAP. The CDR3 runs to 18 residues. With 2 bases clipped from V and 8 bases from J, the junction kept 14 bases outside the gene matches. This CDR3 reads CASGLFQTSGAVIHEQFF. The CDR3 DNA sequence: TGTGCTAGTGGTTTGTTTCAGACTAGCGGGGCCGTCATACATGAGCAGTTCTTC.

The chain combines TRBV27 with TRBJ2-7, with 7 bases identical to TRBD1. Germline CDR1 is MNHEY and CDR2 is SMNVEV (reference sequence). CDR3 length: 15 amino acids. The junction had 9 bases not matched to a gene; V was cut back by 5 bases and J by 2 bases. The CDR3 DNA is TGTGCCAGCAGTGAGGACAGGCGGAGCCCCTACGAGCAGTACTTC. Translating gives CASSEDRRSPYEQYF.

The chain is built from TRBV9 and TRBJ2-7; D not resolved. The CDR3 has 14 amino acids. Trimming removed 0 bases at V and 3 bases at J, with 10 bases between. From germline, CDR1 is SGDLS and CDR2 YYNGEE. Written as DNA, the CDR3 is TGTGCCAGCAGCGTAGATCTAGGCTTCTACGAGCAGTACTTC. This translates into CASSVDLGFYEQYF.

This clone was counted a few times. The chain recombines TRBV10-1 with TRBJ2-7; 8 bases align to TRBD1. Trimming at V came to 3 bases and at J to 7 bases, leaving 11 bases not matched to a gene. The CDR3 consists of 15 residues. Germline CDR1 is WNHNN and CDR2 is SYGVQD (reference sequence). The CDR3 coding sequence is TGCGCCAGCAGTGACTCTGGACAGGGATCGAGGGAGCAGTACTTC. This gives the protein CASSDSGQGSREQYF.

This chain uses TRBV5-1 with TRBJ1-5; D gene ambiguous. The CDR3 has 15 amino acids. Looked up from germline, CDR1 is SGHRS and CDR2 is YFSETQ. V dropped 1 base and J dropped 5 bases, with 13 bases sitting between them. In DNA, the CDR3 is TGCGCCAGCAGCTTGCAGGCAGGCACAGATCAGCCCCAGCATTTT. It encodes CASSLQAGTDQPQHF.

This chain uses TRBV30 with TRBJ1-4; D is perhaps TRBD1 (5 bases). CDR1 and CDR2 (germline): GTSNPN, SVGIG (reference sequence). The CDR3 loop spans 14 amino acids. Trimming stripped 3 bases from V and 3 bases from J, with 11 bases between. CDR3 bases: TGTGCCTGGAGGCCCGGGGGAGCTAATGAAAAACTGTTTTTT. Its protein is CAWRPGGANEKLFF.

This chain joins TRBV5-6 and TRBJ1-2; D perhaps matches TRBD1 (5 bases). The CDR3 totals 12 residues. Germline values: CDR1 SGHDT, CDR2 YYEEEE. Between the trimmed V and J ends, which lost 6 bases and 8 bases, there was a span of 14 bases. CDR3 nucleotides: TGTGCCAGCACCCGTCAGGGAGGCGGCTACACCTTC. Its protein product is CASTRQGGGYTF.

A note on this clone: Other DNA sequences in the same sample also yield this CDR3. The chain couples TRBV5-6 to TRBJ2-5, with D possibly matching TRBD1 (5 bases). The germline V gene has CDR1 SGHDT and CDR2 YYEEEE. The V end lost 0 bases, the J end lost 2 bases, and 5 bases lay between the germline ends. This CDR3 comprises 13 residues. The CDR3 loop reads CASSLGQQETQYF. CDR3 sequence (DNA): TGTGCCAGCAGCTTGGGACAGCAAGAGACCCAGTACTTC.

J is TRBJ1-5 and V is TRBV28; D might be TRBD1 (5 bases). Trimming took 2 bases from V and 9 from J, leaving 14 bases between them. CDR1 and CDR2 (germline): MDHEN, SYDVKM. CDR3 length: 14 residues. DNA of the CDR3: TGTGCCAGCAGTTTAGGAGGGCTGGGGGGGCCCCAGCATTTT. Amino acid sequence: CASSLGGLGGPQHF.

This chain joins TRBV28 and TRBJ2-7, with TRBD1 matching 8 bases. This CDR3 is built from 16 residues. The trim removed 6 bases at V and 0 bases at J, leaving 10 bases unmatched. Germline assignment: CDR1 MDHEN and CDR2 SYDVKM. Here the CDR3 DNA reads TGTGCCAGCAGCCGAGCCGACAGGGGCAGCTCCTACGAGCAGTACTTC. Translating it yields CASSRADRGSSYEQYF.

This sequence joins TRBV5-1 and TRBJ2-6; 7 nucleotides agree with TRBD1. The CDR3 sequence is 15 residues long. Trimming took 3 bases from V and 2 from J; bases not matched to a gene: 2. Germline CDR1 is SGHRS and CDR2 is YFSETQ. The CDR3 region has the DNA TGCGCCAGCAGCTCGGGACAGACTGGGGCCAACGTCCTGACTTTC. This gives the protein CASSSGQTGANVLTF.

CDR3 sequence reads: CASTPGQGHQPQHF. CDR3 nucleotides: TGTGCCAGTACCCCGGGACAGGGGCATCAGCCCCAGCATTTT. The V and J genes are TRBV19 and TRBJ1-5; TRBD1 matches 10 bases. This CDR3 has 14 amino acids. Germline V gene sequence: CDR1 LNHDA, CDR2 SQIVND (reference sequence). The V segment lost 7 bases and the J segment 5 bases; nucleotides outside the gene matches: 5.

The CDR3 DNA reads TGTGCCAGCAGGCTCCCGACAGGGCCCCAGCCCCAGCATTTT. Translation: CASRLPTGPQPQHF. The rearrangement joins TRBV28 to TRBJ1-5, with 7 nucleotides matching TRBD1. Germline loops: CDR1 MDHEN, CDR2 SYDVKM. The CDR3 consists of 14 residues. V was pared by 6 bases and J by 7 bases, with 9 bases of the junction left unmatched.

The V and J genes are TRBV13 and TRBJ2-3; 12 bases agree with TRBD2. The CDR3 loop spans 16 amino acids. Germline trimming cut 5 bases from V and 1 base from J; bases unmatched to any gene: 4. The germline V gene encodes CDR1 PRHDT and CDR2 FYEKMQ (reference sequence). CDR3 DNA: TGTGCCAGCAGCCTCCGGACTAGCGGGGGCACAGATACGCAGTATTTT. Amino acids: CASSLRTSGGTDTQYF.

The genes are TRBV2 and TRBJ1-1; D remains unclear. The CDR3 consists of 13 residues. The germline V gene has CDR1 SNHLY and CDR2 FYNNEI. V was pared by 7 bases and J by 1 base, with 10 bases between. The CDR3 region is CASTFTQNTEAFF. The CDR3 nucleotides read TGTGCCAGCACCTTTACACAGAACACTGAAGCTTTCTTT.

The table lists this clone with a count of one. This chain uses TRBV7-9 with TRBJ1-1; 12 nucleotides align to TRBD1. The CDR3 runs 17 residues. V dropped 6 bases and J dropped 3; count of bases not matched to a gene: 11. Germline assignment: CDR1 SEHNR and CDR2 FQNEAQ (reference sequence). The CDR3 sequence is CASSPGQGAEDYTEAFF. The CDR3 DNA is TGTGCCAGCAGTCCGGGACAGGGGGCTGAAGATTACACTGAAGCTTTCTTT.

The chain's CDR3 is CATSRGQAPTNEKLFF. For the CDR3, the DNA is TGTGCCACCAGCAGGGGACAGGCCCCGACTAATGAAAAACTGTTTTTT. J is TRBJ1-4 and V is TRBV15, with 8 bases aligning to TRBD1. The CDR3 loop spans 16 amino acids. V lost 3 bases and J lost 2; bases outside the gene matches: 5. Per the germline V gene, CDR1 is LNHNV and CDR2 is YYDKDF (reference sequence).

This chain joins TRBV5-1 and TRBJ1-4; tentatively, D is TRBD1 (5 bases). This CDR3 spans 17 amino acids. Germline V gene sequence: CDR1 SGHRS, CDR2 YFSETQ. V gave up 5 bases and J gave up 6 bases, with 23 bases separating them. CDR3 DNA sequence: TGCGCCAGCAGGCCCGGGTCTTCGGGGGGGACGGATGAAAAACTGTTTTTT. It yields the protein CASRPGSSGGTDEKLFF.

The chain recombines TRBV28 with TRBJ2-3; D possibly corresponds to TRBD1 (7 bases). Germline lookup yields CDR1 MDHEN and CDR2 SYDVKM. V lost 3 bases and J 4 bases, leaving 20 bases between the germline ends. This CDR3 region has 17 residues. CDR3: CASSFPPEGAFSDTQYF. The CDR3 DNA follows: TGTGCCAGCAGTTTCCCCCCGGAGGGGGCCTTCTCAGATACGCAGTATTTT.

Points on this clone: Other DNA sequences within the sample encode an identical CDR3. The rearrangement uses TRBV27 and TRBJ1-5, with D unresolved. The ends were cut back, 3 bases at V and 2 bases at J, with 8 bases in the middle. Looked up from germline, CDR1 is MNHEY and CDR2 is SMNVEV (reference sequence). The CDR3 length is 14 residues. CDR3 residues: CASSLNGGNQPQHF. The CDR3 DNA reads TGTGCCAGCAGTTTGAACGGGGGCAATCAGCCCCAGCATTTT.

The CDR3 loop is CASSPRTTTGTEAFF. CDR3 DNA sequence: TGTGCCAGCTCACCCAGGACAACAACCGGCACTGAAGCTTTCTTT. The genes are TRBV18 and TRBJ1-1; D possibly corresponds to TRBD1 (5 bases). Germline V gives CDR1 KGHSH, CDR2 LQKENI. The CDR3 consists of 15 residues. The V and J ends lost 3 bases and 4 bases respectively, with 15 bases between them. The full variable domain, in which reference TRBV18 and TRBJ1-1 provide the parts outside the CDR3, is NAGVMQNPRHLVRRRGQEARLRCSPMKGHSHVYWYRQLPEEGLKFMVYLQKENIIDESGMPKERFSAEFPKEGPSILRIQQVVRGDSAAYFCASSPRTTTGTEAFFGQGTRLTVV.